This passage covers 14 T cell receptor beta chains from one sample sequenced in a study of blood T cell repertoires in COVID-19. Only in-frame clones appear in the TCRdb table, and some are missing; sequencing was by immunoSEQ multiplex PCR. Altogether about 64,000 clones are present, 70% to 90% being singletons, with the ten largest covering around 3.9%. Sequences were obtained from peripheral blood. These receptors were collected from a man in his sixties or seventies with acute or convalescent COVID-19.

This sequence joins TRBV5-1 and TRBJ2-3; 13 positions match TRBD2. Trimming removed 0 bases from V and 3 bases from J; junction bases left unmatched: 4. CDR3 length: 17 residues. Germline lookup yields CDR1 SGHRS and CDR2 YFSETQ. CDR3 sequence: CASSLGLLAGGTDTQYF. The CDR3 nucleotides are TGCGCCAGCAGCTTGGGATTACTAGCGGGGGGGACAGATACGCAGTATTTT.

The rearrangement uses TRBV4-1 and TRBJ1-1, with a possible D match to TRBD1 (6 bases). Trimming left V 4 bases short and J 5 bases short, with 14 bases between. The CDR3 has 14 residues. Germline V gene sequence: CDR1 MGHRA, CDR2 YSYEKL. The CDR3 DNA sequence: TGCGCCAGCAGCCCTCGGGGGGCAGGGACTGAAGCTTTCTTT. Protein: CASSPRGAGTEAFF.

The chain couples TRBV28 to TRBJ2-7; D is undetermined. Trimming removed 2 bases at V and 1 base at J, with 12 bases between. CDR3 length: 15 residues. Germline CDR1 reads MDHEN; CDR2 reads SYDVKM. DNA of the CDR3: TGTGCCAGCAGTTTACTAACTCGGCGGTCCTACGAGCAGTACTTC. It translates to CASSLLTRRSYEQYF.

This chain joins TRBV6-6 and TRBJ1-5; D unclear. This CDR3 region has 12 residues. Trimming cost V 6 bases and J 0 bases, with 3 bases left between them. CDR1 is MNHNY and CDR2 is SVGAGI in the germline V gene (reference sequence). For the CDR3, the DNA is TGTGCCAGCAGCCGTAGCAATCAGCCCCAGCATTTT. Translated: CASSRSNQPQHF.

This clone appeared a single time. The chain combines TRBV5-1 with TRBJ2-7; perhaps TRBD2 as D (6 bases). The CDR3 runs 12 residues. CDR1 is SGHRS, CDR2 YFSETQ, per germline. V shed 3 bases and J shed 6 bases, with 10 bases lying between them. CDR3 loop: CASSSGGVEQYF. CDR3 nucleotide sequence: TGCGCCAGCAGCTCTGGAGGGGTCGAGCAGTACTTC.

This clone was counted between two and nine times. The chain combines TRBV11-2 with TRBJ2-3; TRBD2 matches at 7 bases. This CDR3 has 12 residues. J was trimmed by 8 bases and V by 6 bases; bases with no gene match: 5. Per the germline V gene, CDR1 is SGHAT and CDR2 is FQNNGV. CDR3: CASSPGGVTQYF. The CDR3 region has the DNA TGTGCCAGCAGTCCTGGGGGGGTTACGCAGTATTTT. The variable domain in full, completed from reference TRBV11-2 and TRBJ2-3, reads EAGVAQSPRYKIIEKRQSVAFWCNPISGHATLYWYQQILGQGPKLLIQFQNNGVVDDSQLPKDRFSAERLKGVDSTLKIQPAKLEDSAVYLCASSPGGVTQYFGPGTRLTVL.

The genes are TRBV5-4 and TRBJ1-2; the match to TRBD1 covers 7 bases. The CDR3 covers 12 residues. V lost 4 bases and J lost 4; bases outside the gene matches: 1. Germline CDR1 SGHNT, CDR2 YYREEE (reference sequence). CDR3 sequence: CASSRDSYGYTF. The CDR3, as DNA: TGTGCCAGCAGCCGGGACAGCTATGGCTACACCTTC.

This chain connects TRBV27 to TRBJ1-1, with D tentatively TRBD1 (6 bases). The CDR3 is 15 residues long. Germline CDR1 is MNHEY and CDR2 is SMNVEV (reference sequence). V dropped 6 bases and J dropped 0 bases, with 14 bases sitting between them. The CDR3 protein is CASSLGGALNTEAFF. The CDR3 nucleotides are TGTGCCAGCAGCCTAGGGGGGGCTTTGAACACTGAAGCTTTCTTT.

This chain joins TRBV9 and TRBJ2-1; possible D gene TRBD1, 5 bases. Trimming took off 7 bases at V and 3 bases at J, with 14 bases between the two ends. Germline loops: CDR1 SGDLS, CDR2 YYNGEE. The CDR3 is 14 amino acids. The CDR3 DNA follows: TGTGCCAGCTGTTTAGGGGTTAACTACAATGAGCAGTTCTTC. Translating gives CASCLGVNYNEQFF.

This chain joins TRBV5-4 and TRBJ1-3; no clear D gene. V shed 2 bases and J shed 0 bases, with 6 bases lying between them. Germline V gene lookup returns CDR1 SGHNT and CDR2 YYREEE (reference sequence). This CDR3 region has 14 residues. The CDR3 loop reads CASSFGVSGNTIYF. The CDR3 DNA is TGTGCCAGCAGCTTCGGGGTCTCTGGAAACACCATATATTTT.

In this sample, this clone turned up many times. This chain uses TRBV6-6 with TRBJ1-5; D gene unclear. V lost 0 bases and J lost 7, with 10 bases in between. From germline, CDR1 is MNHNY and CDR2 SVGAGI (reference sequence). The CDR3 covers 14 residues. CDR3 region: CASSYSQPEQPQHF. CDR3 sequence (DNA): TGTGCCAGCAGTTACTCCCAACCGGAGCAGCCCCAGCATTTT.

The chain carries TRBV19 and TRBJ1-2; 10 bases map to TRBD1. The CDR3 has 16 residues. CDR1 LNHDA and CDR2 SQIVND come from the germline V gene (reference sequence). V lost 5 bases and J lost 7; bases outside the gene matches: 13. CDR3 amino acids: CASSGDRGLLGRGYTF. In nucleotides, the CDR3 is TGTGCCAGTAGTGGGGACAGGGGCCTTTTGGGTCGTGGCTACACCTTC. The full variable domain, completed using reference TRBV19 and TRBJ1-2, is DGGITQSPKYLFRKEGQNVTLSCEQNLNHDAMYWYRQDPGQGLRLIYYSQIVNDFQKGDIAEGYSVSREKKESFPLTVTSAQKNPTAFYLCASSGDRGLLGRGYTFGSGTRLTVV.

The chain uses TRBV18 and TRBJ1-1, with 7 bases that match TRBD1. CDR1 is KGHSH, CDR2 LQKENI, per germline. The CDR3 covers 13 residues. The J segment lost 5 bases and the V segment lost 2 bases, leaving 2 bases of the junction unmatched. The CDR3 DNA follows: TGTGCCAGCTCACCAGAGGGGGCGACTGAAGCTTTCTTT. It is translated as CASSPEGATEAFF. The full variable domain, in which reference TRBV18 and TRBJ1-1 provide the parts outside the CDR3, is NAGVMQNPRHLVRRRGQEARLRCSPMKGHSHVYWYRQLPEEGLKFMVYLQKENIIDESGMPKERFSAEFPKEGPSILRIQQVVRGDSAAYFCASSPEGATEAFFGQGTRLTVV.

V usage is TRBV6-5 and J usage is TRBJ2-2; TRBD2 matches 8 bases. This CDR3 spans 15 amino acids. CDR1 is MNHEY and CDR2 is SVGAGI in the germline V gene. V dropped 6 bases and J dropped 6; count of bases not matched to a gene: 9. The CDR3 DNA follows: TGTGCCAGCAGGGCCCCCGCGGGAGGATCCGGGGAGCTGTTTTTT. It yields the protein CASRAPAGGSGELFF.